This TCR beta chain is drawn from a study of cytomegalovirus exposure and HLA in healthy donors. Study-wide results and caveats: TRBV6-2, TRBV6-3 and other indistinguishable V segments were excluded. A few chains tied to CMV proved CMV antigen-specific in vitro.

Germline V gives CDR1 SGHRS, CDR2 YFSETQ. The CDR3 loop spans 14 amino acids. The V gene end was trimmed by 7 bases and the J gene end by 0 bases; junction bases not matched to a gene: 4. Both 60 Vbeta primers and 13 Jbeta primers went into the PCR. Assay used: immunoSEQ multiplex PCR; TCRdb lists only in-frame clones, some missing. The sample records 80,000 to 95,000 clones, under 75% being singletons. In the case of this clone: Its cognate antigen is unknown.

Sample: PBMCs. The chain uses TRBV5-1 and TRBJ2-3; TRBD1 matches 8 bases. The sequence was collected from a human donor in good health. The CDR3 reads CASFRTGSTDTQYF. In DNA, the CDR3 is TGCGCCAGCTTTCGGACAGGGAGCACAGATACGCAGTATTTT.